The present T cell receptor beta chain was sequenced within a study of yellow fever vaccine responses in identical twins. The study, taken as a whole, reports: Twin vaccine T cell responses reportedly seemed partly convergent, partly personalized.

CDR1 is SGHDT, CDR2 YYEEEE, per germline. V shed 0 bases and J shed 0 bases, with 6 bases lying between them. The CDR3 covers 14 residues. Turning to this clonotype: The antigen remains undetermined.

From the RT-PCR reads, TCRdb called clonotypes with MiXCR, one entry per CDR3 protein. The sample contains about 12,000 distinct CDR3 sequences, roughly four fifths of which appear only once. Here the sequenced sample was T cells from blood (PBMCs), unsorted or a sorted subset (not recorded which), taken before or after yellow fever vaccination (not recorded which). The receptor comes from a woman under 30 who received the yellow fever vaccine. The gene calls are TRBV5-6 and TRBJ2-5; D possibly corresponds to TRBD1 (6 bases). The CDR3 loop is CASSLGQDQETQYF. As DNA, the CDR3 is TGTGCCAGCAGCTTGGGACAGGACCAAGAGACCCAGTACTTC.